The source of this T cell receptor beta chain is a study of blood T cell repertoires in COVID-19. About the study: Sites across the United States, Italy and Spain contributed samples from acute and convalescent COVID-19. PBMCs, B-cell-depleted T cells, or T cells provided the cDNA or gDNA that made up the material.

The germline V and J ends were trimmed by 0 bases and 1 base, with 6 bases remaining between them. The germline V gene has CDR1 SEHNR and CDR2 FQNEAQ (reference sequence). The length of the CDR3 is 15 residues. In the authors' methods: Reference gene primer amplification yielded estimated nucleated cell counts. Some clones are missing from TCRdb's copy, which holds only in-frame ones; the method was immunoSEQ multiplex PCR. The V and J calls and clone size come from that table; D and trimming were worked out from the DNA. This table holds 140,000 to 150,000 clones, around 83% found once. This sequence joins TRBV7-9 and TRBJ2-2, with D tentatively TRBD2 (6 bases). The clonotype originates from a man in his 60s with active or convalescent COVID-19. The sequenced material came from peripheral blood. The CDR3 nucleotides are TGTGCCAGCAGCTTAGCGGGAGGGAACACCGGGGAGCTGTTTTTT. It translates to CASSLAGGNTGELFF. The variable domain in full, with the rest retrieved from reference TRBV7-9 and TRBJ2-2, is DTGVSQNPRHKITKRGQNVTFRCDPISEHNRLYWYRQTLGQGPEFLTYFQNEAQLEKSRLLSDRFSAERPKGSFSTLEIQRTEQGDSAMYLCASSLAGGNTGELFFGEGSRLTVL.